This entry concerns a single T cell receptor beta chain. The antigen remains undetermined. This entry comes from a study of T cells in localized non-small cell lung cancer. Whole-study results and caveats: Because researchers sequenced only one region of the tumor, heterogeneity is still possible. Compared with tumor, uninvolved adjacent lung displayed greater T cell clonality, ranking highest overall. Researchers found a median 57 of the top 100 tumor clones in adjacent lung.

This table comes from immunoSEQ multiplex PCR, and its TCRdb copy is limited to in-frame clones, with some not included. The data contain around 35,000 clones, about 83% of them singletons. With 4 bases removed from V and 4 bases from J, the gap between germline ends came to 7 bases. The CDR3 covers 12 residues. Looked up from germline, CDR1 is SGHDT and CDR2 is YYEEEE. V usage is TRBV5-6 and J usage is TRBJ2-3; D not certain. The TCR originated in a woman aged 40 to 75 with stage I lung adenocarcinoma. The source material was peripheral blood, sampled before any cancer treatment. CDR3 bases: TGTGCCAGCAGCGCCCTATCAGATACGCAGTATTTT. This codes for CASSALSDTQYF.